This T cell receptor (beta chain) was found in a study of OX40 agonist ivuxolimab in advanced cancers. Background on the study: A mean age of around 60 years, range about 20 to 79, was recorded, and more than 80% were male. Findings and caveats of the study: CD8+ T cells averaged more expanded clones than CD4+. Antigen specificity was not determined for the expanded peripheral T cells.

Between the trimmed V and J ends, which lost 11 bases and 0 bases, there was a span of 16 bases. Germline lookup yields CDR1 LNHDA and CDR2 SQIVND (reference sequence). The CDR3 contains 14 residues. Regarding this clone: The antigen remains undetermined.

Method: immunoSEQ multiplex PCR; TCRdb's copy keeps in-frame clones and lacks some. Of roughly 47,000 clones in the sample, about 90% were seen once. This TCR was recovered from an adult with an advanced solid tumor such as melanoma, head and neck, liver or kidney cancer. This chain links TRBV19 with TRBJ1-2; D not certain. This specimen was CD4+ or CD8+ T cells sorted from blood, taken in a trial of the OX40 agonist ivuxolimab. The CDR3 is CALRGIPTNYGYTF. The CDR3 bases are TGTGCCCTTCGCGGTATCCCGACTAACTATGGCTACACCTTC.